This passage covers 32 T cell receptor beta chains from one sample sequenced in a study of T cells in Graves' hyperthyroidism and ophthalmopathy. Regions amplified from RNA transcripts were the TCR beta CDR3 regions. A first-round RT-PCR of the TCR CDR3 used the HTBI primer set. TCRdb reprocessed the multiplex PCR reads with MiXCR, giving one entry per CDR3 protein. The sample lists 800,000 or so distinct CDR3 sequences, around 39% seen once, with over 8% in the top ten. Sequenced sample: blood. The receptors derive from a man between 18 and 29 years old with Graves' hyperthyroidism.

The rearrangement uses TRBV6-1 and TRBJ2-6, with D possibly TRBD1 on 5 matching bases. Deletions cut 7 bases from V and 0 bases from J, with 13 bases between. CDR3 size: 16 residues. Germline V gene lookup returns CDR1 MNHNS and CDR2 SASEGT. The chain's CDR3 is CASTATATSGANVLTF. The CDR3 DNA is TGTGCCAGCACTGCGACAGCGACCTCTGGGGCCAACGTCCTGACTTTC.

Points on this clonotype: With a much larger clone just one base away, this may be a read error. The CDR3 spells CSARTAMETEAFF. The CDR3 DNA is TGCAGTGCTAGGACGGCAATGGAGACTGAAGCTTTCTTT. The chain is built from TRBV20-1 and TRBJ1-1; D gene unclear. The CDR3 contains 13 residues. Germline assignment: CDR1 DFQATT and CDR2 SNEGSKA (reference sequence). The V end was cut by 3 bases, the J end by 5 bases, with 13 bases between.

V and J are TRBV30 and TRBJ2-5, with TRBD2 matching 7 bases. Unmatched junction bases numbered 9, after V lost 0 bases and J lost 14 bases. Germline loops: CDR1 GTSNPN, CDR2 SVGIG (reference sequence). CDR3 length equals 12 residues. Written as DNA, the CDR3 is TGTGCCTGGAGTGTAGGAGCGGGACTGCACTACTTC. The encoded protein is CAWSVGAGLHYF.

As to this clonotype: A single base separates this from a much larger clone, so it may be a read error. The chain couples TRBV9 to TRBJ2-7; TRBD2 matches at 10 bases. Germline CDR1 is SGDLS and CDR2 is YYNGEE. V gave up 3 bases and J gave up 5 bases; unmatched junction bases: 8. The CDR3 runs to 15 residues. For the CDR3, the DNA is TGTGCCAGCAGCGGGGGGGGACTAGCGACTGACGAGCAGTACTTC. This translates into CASSGGGLATDEQYF. Together with reference TRBV9 and TRBJ2-7, the CDR3 gives the full variable domain: DSGVTQTPKHLITATGQRVTLRCSPRSGDLSVYWYQQSLDQGLQFLIQYYNGEERAKGNILERFSAQQFPDLHSELNLSSLELGDSALYFCASSGGGLATDEQYFGPGTRLTVT.

As for this clonotype: A much larger clone differs by one base, so this may be a read error. J is TRBJ2-5 and V is TRBV7-9, with TRBD1 identical over 11 bases. Germline V gene sequence: CDR1 SEHNR, CDR2 FQNEAQ (reference sequence). The CDR3 sequence is 15 residues long. Trimming removed 7 bases from V and 7 bases from J; junction bases left unmatched: 11. The CDR3 spells CASNRRGQGDWTQYF. For the CDR3, the DNA is TGTGCCAGCAATCGTCGGGGACAGGGGGATTGGACCCAGTACTTC.

This clonotype was counted at least ten times. The genes are TRBV14 and TRBJ1-3; no reliable D call. Germline V lookup: CDR1 SGHDN, CDR2 FVKESK. The V end lost 4 bases, the J end lost 4 bases, and 5 bases lay between the germline ends. The CDR3 is 12 residues long. CDR3 nucleotide sequence: TGTGCCAGCAGCCCCGCCGGAAACACCATATATTTT. Protein sequence: CASSPAGNTIYF.

On this clonotype: This is likely a read error, given that the CDR3 carries no conserved phenylalanine or tryptophan at its end. The DNA is left out, because the CDR3 cannot be placed on it with certainty; the CDR3 is given as TCRdb lists it. The chain uses TRBV9 and TRBJ2-7. Germline V gene lookup returns CDR1 SGDLS and CDR2 YYNGEE. A total of 10 residues make up the CDR3, ends included. The CDR3 here is CASSPRAMAT.

The chain couples TRBV19 to TRBJ1-5, with 7 bases identical to TRBD1. The germline V gene has CDR1 LNHDA and CDR2 SQIVND (reference sequence). With V trimmed by 8 bases and J by 2 bases, 6 bases remained unmatched. CDR3 size: 14 residues. CDR3 amino acids: CASATGVGNQPQHF. The CDR3 DNA reads TGTGCCAGTGCAACAGGGGTCGGCAATCAGCCCCAGCATTTT.

At least ten counts were recorded for this clonotype. The chain is built from TRBV9 and TRBJ1-5, with a possible D match to TRBD1 (5 bases). The CDR3 is 17 residues long. The germline CDR1 and CDR2 sequences are SGDLS and YYNGEE. Trimming pared 3 bases from V and 2 bases from J, leaving 18 bases between. CDR3 residues: CASSDSVQGGGNQPQHF. The CDR3 bases are TGTGCCAGCAGCGATTCTGTCCAGGGTGGTGGCAATCAGCCCCAGCATTTT.

The gene calls are TRBV29-1 and TRBJ2-7, with 9 bases aligning to TRBD2. The CDR3 has 10 amino acids. The germline gives CDR1 SQVTM, CDR2 ANQGSEA. CDR3 nucleotides: TGCAGGCCGGGACTAGCCGAGCAGTACTTC. As protein: CRPGLAEQYF.

The rearrangement joins TRBV10-3 to TRBJ2-3, with a tentative D call TRBD1 (5 bases). Per germline, CDR1 ENHRY and CDR2 SYGVKD. Trimming removed 6 bases at V and 4 bases at J, with 14 bases between. The CDR3 is made up of 14 amino acids. CDR3 bases: TGTGCCATCAGGGACATAGAGTTGGCAGATACGCAGTATTTT. This gives the protein CAIRDIELADTQYF.

The chain joins TRBV4-2 to TRBJ1-1; D ambiguous. Trimming took 3 bases from V and 5 from J, leaving 10 bases between them. The CDR3 is made up of 13 amino acids. Germline lookup yields CDR1 LGHNA and CDR2 YNFKEQ. CDR3 region: CASSQTRETEAFF. For the CDR3, the DNA is TGTGCCAGCAGCCAGACACGGGAGACTGAAGCTTTCTTT.

This clonotype was seen a few times. This sequence joins TRBV11-3 and TRBJ1-5; D unclear. This CDR3 is 13 amino acids long. Germline lookup yields CDR1 SGHNT and CDR2 YENEEA. V was shortened by 0 bases and J by 7 bases, with 7 bases between the two germline ends. The CDR3 coding sequence is TGTGCCAGCAGCTTAGAGCCGGCGCAGCCCCAGCATTTT. This gives the protein CASSLEPAQPQHF. Full variable domain (rest looked up from reference TRBV11-3 and TRBJ1-5): EAGVVQSPRYKIIEKKQPVAFWCNPISGHNTLYWYLQNLGQGPELLIRYENEEAVDDSQLPKDRFSAERLKGVDSTLKIQPAELGDSAVYLCASSLEPAQPQHFGDGTRLSIL.

The chain combines TRBV7-2 with TRBJ2-5, with 13 bases matching TRBD2. The V and J ends lost 3 bases and 1 base, in that order; junction bases with no gene match: 2. This CDR3 has 16 residues. Germline CDR1 and CDR2: SGHTA and FQGNSA. The CDR3 reads CASSFGLAGVQETQYF. Written as DNA, the CDR3 is TGTGCCAGCAGCTTCGGACTAGCGGGGGTCCAAGAGACCCAGTACTTC.

This chain joins TRBV6-1 and TRBJ2-7; D possibly corresponds to TRBD1 (6 bases). This CDR3 contains 14 residues. Germline V gene data show CDR1 as MNHNS and CDR2 as SASEGT. V dropped 8 bases and J dropped 2 bases, with 16 bases sitting between them. This chain's CDR3 is CASARDILPYEQYF. In nucleotides, the CDR3 is TGTGCCAGCGCCCGGGACATCCTACCCTACGAGCAGTACTTC.

In regard to this clonotype: A junction end diverges from the germline sequence, so it may reflect a read error. The CDR3 bases are TGCAGTGCGAACAACAGGGGCCAGAACTATGGCCACACCTTC. Amino acid sequence: CSANNRGQNYGHTF. The chain joins TRBV20-1 to TRBJ1-2; 7 nucleotides match TRBD1. Per germline, CDR1 DFQATT and CDR2 SNEGSKA (reference sequence). The CDR3 length is 14 residues.

This clonotype was found a few times. The chain combines TRBV16 with TRBJ1-1; no clear D gene. The CDR3 loop spans 14 amino acids. Germline V lookup: CDR1 KGHSY, CDR2 FQNENV. The V end was cut by 1 base, the J end by 1 base, with 7 bases between. CDR3 coding DNA: TGTGCCAGCAGCCAATGGTCAGCGAACACTGAAGCTTTCTTT. This translates into CASSQWSANTEAFF.

On this clonotype itself: A much larger clonotype is one base distant, so this may be a read error. J is TRBJ1-5 and V is TRBV9; no clear D. The CDR3 sequence is 13 residues long. V gave up 0 bases and J gave up 4 bases, with 5 bases separating them. Germline CDR1 and CDR2: SGDLS and YYNGEE. The chain's CDR3 is CASSVGQNQPQHF. The CDR3 region has the DNA TGTGCCAGCAGCGTAGGGCAGAATCAGCCCCAGCATTTT.

Of note for this clonotype: The junction and the germline gene differ at one end; a read error may be behind it. The chain has TRBV7-7 and TRBJ2-2; 9 bases align to TRBD2. There are 16 residues in the CDR3. The germline V gene encodes CDR1 SSHAT and CDR2 FNYEAQ (reference sequence). Written as DNA, the CDR3 is TGTGCTAGCAGCCCACGACTAGCGGAGAACACCGGGGAGCTGTTTTTT. It is translated as CASSPRLAENTGELFF.

Here the CDR3 reads CASSYEQETSGFDEQYF. The CDR3 coding sequence is TGTGCCAGCAGTTACGAGCAGGAAACTAGCGGGTTCGACGAGCAGTACTTC. The chain has TRBV7-2 and TRBJ2-7; 9 bases align to TRBD2. The CDR3 has 17 residues. Germline V lookup: CDR1 SGHTA, CDR2 FQGNSA. With 6 bases clipped from V and 5 bases from J, the junction kept 17 bases outside the gene matches.

This clonotype was counted many times. V is TRBV29-1 and J is TRBJ2-7; weak D call: TRBD2 (6 bases). Trimming took off 6 bases at V and 4 bases at J, with 10 bases between the two ends. Germline values: CDR1 SQVTM, CDR2 ANQGSEA. The CDR3 contains 11 residues. The CDR3, as DNA: TGCAGCGTGCTACTAGCTTACGAGCAGTACTTC. It codes for CSVLLAYEQYF.

The V call is TRBV7-2, the J call TRBJ1-3; weak D call: TRBD1 (6 bases). The CDR3 loop spans 14 amino acids. V was pared by 5 bases and J by 10 bases, with 18 bases between. Germline loops: CDR1 SGHTA, CDR2 FQGNSA. The CDR3 loop is CASSHPGTSTTIYF. CDR3 DNA: TGTGCCAGCAGCCACCCCGGGACATCAACAACCATATATTTT.

Many counts were recorded for this clonotype. This chain joins TRBV10-3 and TRBJ2-7, with D unresolved. The CDR3 covers 12 residues. Germline V gene data show CDR1 as ENHRY and CDR2 as SYGVKD. V lost 6 bases and J lost 3, with 9 bases in between. The CDR3 bases are TGTGCCATCAGCCCGGATTACTACGAGCAGTACTTC. Its translation: CAISPDYYEQYF.

In its sample, this clonotype was seen many times. The rearrangement uses TRBV6-5 and TRBJ1-2; 9 bases are shared with TRBD1. This CDR3 is 16 amino acids long. Germline CDR1 MNHEY, CDR2 SVGAGI. Trimming removed 6 bases from V and 2 bases from J; junction bases left unmatched: 10. The CDR3 region is CASRRVGQGRNYGYTF. CDR3 nucleotides: TGTGCCAGCAGGAGGGTGGGACAGGGACGGAACTATGGCTACACCTTC.

This clonotype was recorded at least ten times. J is TRBJ1-5 and V is TRBV24-1; D not resolved. Looked up from germline, CDR1 is KGHDR and CDR2 is SFDVKD. This CDR3 contains 14 residues. V was cut by 1 base and J by 9 bases, with 12 bases left in between. CDR3 nucleotides: TGTGCCACCAGTGATTTTAAGGGAGTCGGGCCCCAGCATTTT. This sequence encodes CATSDFKGVGPQHF.

This clonotype was recorded once. The V call is TRBV7-9, the J call TRBJ2-5; D is perhaps TRBD2 (6 bases). This CDR3 has 14 amino acids. In germline, CDR1 is SEHNR, CDR2 FQNEAQ (reference sequence). Trimming shortened V by 6 bases and J by 5 bases, and 16 bases separated the two germline ends. For the CDR3, the DNA is TGTGCCAGCAGTTCTAGCGAAGTAGTTGAGACCCAGTACTTC. Translating gives CASSSSEVVETQYF.

This clonotype was seen many times. The chain recombines TRBV10-3 with TRBJ1-1; D unclear. Trimming pared 0 bases from V and 7 bases from J, leaving 9 bases between. CDR3 size: 13 residues. Germline loops: CDR1 ENHRY, CDR2 SYGVKD. The CDR3 sequence is CAISESTGLEAFF. As DNA, the CDR3 is TGTGCCATCAGTGAGTCGACCGGCCTTGAAGCTTTCTTT.

As for this clonotype: Given a much more abundant clone one base away, this may be a read error. The rearrangement uses TRBV7-8 and TRBJ2-5; D is ambiguous. The CDR3 covers 15 residues. The V gene's germline CDR1 is SGHVS and CDR2 FQNEAQ. V shed 1 base and J shed 0 bases, with 9 bases lying between them. The DNA for the CDR3 is TGTGCCAGCAGCTTAGAATTGGGCCACCAAGAGACCCAGTACTTC. Its protein is CASSLELGHQETQYF.

V and J are TRBV7-3 and TRBJ1-1, with TRBD1 matching over 9 bases. This CDR3 contains 13 residues. V lost 6 bases and J lost 7; bases outside the gene matches: 6. Germline V CDR1 and CDR2: SGHTA, FQGTGA. The CDR3 here is CASRRTGEREAFF. CDR3 nucleotide sequence: TGTGCCAGCAGACGGACAGGGGAACGTGAAGCTTTCTTT. The full variable domain, completed using reference TRBV7-3 and TRBJ1-1, is GAGVSQTPSNKVTEKGKYVELRCDPISGHTALYWYRQSLGQGPEFLIYFQGTGAADDSGLPNDRFFAVRPEGSVSTLKIQRTERGDSAVYLCASRRTGEREAFFGQGTRLTVV.

There are a few counts of this clonotype. V gene TRBV6-6 combines with J gene TRBJ1-5; tentative D call: TRBD1 (6 bases). Germline CDR1 reads MNHNY; CDR2 reads SVGAGI (reference sequence). V lost 4 bases to trimming and J lost 3 bases, with 13 bases between them. The CDR3 is made up of 15 amino acids. The CDR3 bases are TGTGCCAGCAGTTCTTACAGGGCCCCCAATCAGCCCCAGCATTTT. Translation gives CASSSYRAPNQPQHF.

The V call is TRBV6-1, the J call TRBJ1-2; 12 nucleotides line up with TRBD1. V was pared by 2 bases and J by 6 bases, with 4 bases of the junction left unmatched. The CDR3 sequence is 15 residues long. Germline CDR1 is MNHNS and CDR2 is SASEGT. CDR3 bases: TGTGCCAGCAGTGAACAGGGACAGGGGGCAAATGGCTACACCTTC. It is translated as CASSEQGQGANGYTF.

The genes are TRBV19 and TRBJ2-7, with TRBD1 matching over 7 bases. The V segment lost 9 bases and the J segment 0 bases; nucleotides outside the gene matches: 5. The CDR3 has 13 residues. Per germline, CDR1 LNHDA and CDR2 SQIVND (reference sequence). CDR3 nucleotide sequence: TGTGCCAGAACGACAGGGAGCTCCTACGAGCAGTACTTC. Protein sequence: CARTTGSSYEQYF.